The clone carrying this T cell receptor (beta chain) was seen more than once but under ten times. As yet, its antigen is unknown. The data belong to a study of beta chain features in type 1 diabetes. Study-level background: Examined across all samples were approximately 99 million sorted cells.

Study-level findings and limits: In comparison with healthy donors, patients had naive, central memory and Treg TCRB repertoires that appeared more similar. VDJ junctions from patients with type 1 diabetes contained fewer insertions and more deletions. Significant though moderate, a shortening of TCRB CDR3s appeared in all four CD4+ subsets of Type 1 diabetes patients. In cDNA sequencing, cells with high TCR expression could be over-represented.

In germline, CDR1 is SGHRS, CDR2 YFSETQ. V was clipped by 1 base and J by 2 bases, with 6 bases between them. The CDR3 is 13 residues long. Expressed TCRB transcripts were sequenced after all isolated RNA was converted to cDNA. Sequenced by immunoSEQ multiplex PCR; TCRdb stores in-frame clones only, minus some. This sample has 680,000 or so clones, with around an eighth found just once. This TCR derives from a man between 18 and 29 years old with type 1 diabetes. The sample taken for sequencing was naive CD4+ T cells from blood. V and J are TRBV5-1 and TRBJ2-5; D is ambiguous. Here the CDR3 reads CASSLTRQETQYF. CDR3 coding DNA: TGCGCCAGCAGCTTGACGCGGCAAGAGACCCAGTACTTC.